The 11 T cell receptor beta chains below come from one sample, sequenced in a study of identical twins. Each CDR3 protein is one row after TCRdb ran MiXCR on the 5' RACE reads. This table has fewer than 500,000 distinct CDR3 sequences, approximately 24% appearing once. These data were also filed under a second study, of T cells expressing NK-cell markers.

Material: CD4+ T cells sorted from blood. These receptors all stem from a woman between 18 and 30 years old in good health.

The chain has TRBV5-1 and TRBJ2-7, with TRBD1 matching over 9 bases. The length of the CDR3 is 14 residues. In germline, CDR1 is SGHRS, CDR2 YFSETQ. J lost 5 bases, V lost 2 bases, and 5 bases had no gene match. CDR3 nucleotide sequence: TGCGCCAGCAGCTTCGGGACAGGGCGCGACGAGCAGTACTTC. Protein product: CASSFGTGRDEQYF.

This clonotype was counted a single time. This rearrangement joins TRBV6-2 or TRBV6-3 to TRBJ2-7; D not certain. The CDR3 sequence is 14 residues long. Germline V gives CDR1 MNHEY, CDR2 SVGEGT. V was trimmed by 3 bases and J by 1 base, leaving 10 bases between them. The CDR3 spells CASSYRLLSYEQYF. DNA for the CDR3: TGTGCCAGCAGTTATCGACTTCTATCCTACGAGCAGTACTTC.

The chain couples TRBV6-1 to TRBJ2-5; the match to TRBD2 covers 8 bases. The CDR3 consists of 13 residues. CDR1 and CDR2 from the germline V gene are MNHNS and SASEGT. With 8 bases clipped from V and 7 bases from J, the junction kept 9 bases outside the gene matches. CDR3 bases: TGTGCCAGCTCAGCGGGGGTCAGGGTGACCCAGTACTTC. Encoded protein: CASSAGVRVTQYF.

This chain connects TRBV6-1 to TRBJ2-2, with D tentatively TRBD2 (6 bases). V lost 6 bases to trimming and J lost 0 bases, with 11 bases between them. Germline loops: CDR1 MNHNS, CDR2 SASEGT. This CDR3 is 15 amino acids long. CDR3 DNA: TGTGCCAGCAGCCGCCCGGGAGCGAACACCGGGGAGCTGTTTTTT. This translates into CASSRPGANTGELFF.

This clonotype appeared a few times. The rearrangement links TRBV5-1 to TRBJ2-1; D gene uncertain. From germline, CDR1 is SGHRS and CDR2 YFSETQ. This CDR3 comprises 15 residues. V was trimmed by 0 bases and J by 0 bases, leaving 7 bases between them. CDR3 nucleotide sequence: TGCGCCAGCAGCTTGGAGGAAAGCTCCTACAATGAGCAGTTCTTC. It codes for CASSLEESSYNEQFF.

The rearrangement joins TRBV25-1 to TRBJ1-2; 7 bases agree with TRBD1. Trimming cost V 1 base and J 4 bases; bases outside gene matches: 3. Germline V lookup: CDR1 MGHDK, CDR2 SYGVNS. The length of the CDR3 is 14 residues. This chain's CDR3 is CASSEFAGGYGYTF. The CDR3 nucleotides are TGTGCCAGCAGTGAATTTGCAGGGGGCTATGGCTACACCTTC.

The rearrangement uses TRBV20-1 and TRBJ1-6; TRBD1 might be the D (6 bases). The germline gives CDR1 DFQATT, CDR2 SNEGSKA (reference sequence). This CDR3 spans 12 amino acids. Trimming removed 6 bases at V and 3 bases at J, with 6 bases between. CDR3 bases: TGCAGTGCCAGGGGCTATAATTCACCCCTCCACTTT. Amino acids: CSARGYNSPLHF.

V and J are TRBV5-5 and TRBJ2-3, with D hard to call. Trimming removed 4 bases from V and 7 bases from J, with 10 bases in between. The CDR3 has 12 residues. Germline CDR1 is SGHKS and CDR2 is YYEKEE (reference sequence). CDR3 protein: CASSLPRNTQYF. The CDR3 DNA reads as TGTGCCAGCAGCCTGCCTCGGAATACGCAGTATTTT.

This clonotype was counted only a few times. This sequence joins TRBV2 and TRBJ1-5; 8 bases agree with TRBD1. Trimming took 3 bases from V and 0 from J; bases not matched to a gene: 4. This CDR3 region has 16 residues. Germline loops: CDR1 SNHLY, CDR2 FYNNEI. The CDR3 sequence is CASSDRGLNSNQPQHF. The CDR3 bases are TGTGCCAGCAGTGACAGGGGGCTTAATAGCAATCAGCCCCAGCATTTT.

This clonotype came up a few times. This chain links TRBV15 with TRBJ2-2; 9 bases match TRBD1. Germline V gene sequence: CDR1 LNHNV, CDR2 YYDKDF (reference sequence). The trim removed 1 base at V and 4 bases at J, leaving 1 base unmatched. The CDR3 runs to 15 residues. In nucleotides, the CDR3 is TGTGCCACCAGCAGAGCGGGACAGGGCACCGGGGAGCTGTTTTTT. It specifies CATSRAGQGTGELFF.

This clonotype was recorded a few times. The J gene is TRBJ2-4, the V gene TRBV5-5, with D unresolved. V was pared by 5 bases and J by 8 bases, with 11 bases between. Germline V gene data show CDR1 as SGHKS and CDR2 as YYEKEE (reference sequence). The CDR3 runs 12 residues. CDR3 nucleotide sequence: TGTGCCAGCAGTCCTGACATCTACATTCAGTACTTC. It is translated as CASSPDIYIQYF.